The 15 T cell receptor beta chains below come from one sample, sequenced in a study of T cell responses to AZD1222 COVID-19 vaccine (dated by TCRdb to the early 2020s). In light of the paper, this sample's time point label describes: about 28 days (+/-7) after the second vaccine dose. Library creation used the immunoSEQ multiplex PCR assay. Held by TCRdb, this immuneACCESS table contains in-frame sequences only and omits some clones. Under half of the omission traces to an unresolved V gene where checked; the cause of the rest is unknown. This sample lists some 140,000 clones; approximately 95% were detected once. About 6.7% of the sample is taken by the ten largest. The sequenced sample was peripheral blood, obtained 28 days after the second AZD1222 dose. The receptors were sampled from an adult who received the AZD1222 COVID-19 vaccine.

A note on this clone: The junction departs from the called germline gene at one end, perhaps through a read error. The J gene is TRBJ2-2, the V gene TRBV4-1; D might be TRBD1 or TRBD2, each matching 5 bases. In germline, CDR1 is MGHRA, CDR2 YSYEKL. The CDR3 runs to 22 residues. The chain's CDR3 is CATSRLAPGRRPFRSTTGELFF. The DNA of the CDR3 is TGCGCCACCAGCCGGCTGGCTCCGGGACGACGGCCCTTTAGGTCAACCACCGGGGAGCTGTTTTTT.

The DNA for the CDR3 is TGTGCCAGCAGTCCGGACAGGGTATCTGAAGCTTTCTTT. Translating it yields CASSPDRVSEAFF. V and J are TRBV6-2 or TRBV6-3 and TRBJ1-1; 8 bases match TRBD1. This CDR3 has 13 amino acids. V lost 5 bases and J lost 6; bases outside the gene matches: 5. Germline CDR1 reads MNHEY; CDR2 reads SVGEGT.

The gene calls are TRBV28 and TRBJ2-1; TRBD1 matches 7 bases. The CDR3 runs 14 residues. Per germline, CDR1 MDHEN and CDR2 SYDVKM. The V segment lost 5 bases and the J segment 4 bases; nucleotides outside the gene matches: 5. The CDR3 protein is CASSTIQGYNEQFF. The CDR3 DNA follows: TGTGCCAGCAGTACCATACAGGGGTACAATGAGCAGTTCTTC.

CDR3 sequence: CASSPSRTENYGYTF. The DNA for the CDR3 is TGTGCCAGCTCACCTTCTCGGACGGAGAACTATGGCTACACCTTC. The chain is built from TRBV18 and TRBJ1-2, with D hard to call. Trimming left V 3 bases short and J 2 bases short, with 13 bases between. Germline CDR1 and CDR2: KGHSH and LQKENI. This CDR3 has 15 amino acids.

The chain combines TRBV30 with TRBJ1-1; 11 bases are shared with TRBD1. J gave up 4 bases and V 0 bases, and 1 base lay outside the gene matches. The CDR3 has 14 amino acids. CDR1 and CDR2 (germline): GTSNPN, SVGIG (reference sequence). The CDR3 is CAWSVGTGGTEAFF. The CDR3 region has the DNA TGTGCCTGGAGTGTAGGGACAGGGGGCACTGAAGCTTTCTTT.

This clone was detected only once. V is TRBV3-1 (or the pseudogene TRBV3-2) and J is TRBJ2-3, with D possibly TRBD2 on 7 matching bases. The length of the CDR3 is 14 residues. V was trimmed by 2 bases and J by 3 bases, leaving 9 bases between them. Per germline, CDR1 LGHDT and CDR2 YNNKEL (reference sequence). The CDR3 DNA follows: TGTGCCAGCAGCCAAAGGGGGGGAACAGATACGCAGTATTTT. This translates into CASSQRGGTDTQYF.

The chain joins TRBV20-1 to TRBJ2-3; no definite D call. CDR1 DFQATT and CDR2 SNEGSKA come from the germline V gene (reference sequence). V shed 3 bases and J shed 2 bases, with 9 bases lying between them. This CDR3 region has 13 residues. The CDR3 protein is CSASVPATDTQYF. Here the CDR3 DNA reads TGCAGTGCTAGTGTCCCCGCCACAGATACGCAGTATTTT.

The chain employs TRBV9 and TRBJ2-5; D not resolved. This CDR3 spans 11 amino acids. Germline values: CDR1 SGDLS, CDR2 YYNGEE. The ends were cut back, 3 bases at V and 0 bases at J, with 0 bases in the middle. This CDR3 reads CASSDQETQYF. The CDR3 region has the DNA TGTGCCAGCAGCGACCAAGAGACCCAGTACTTC.

This clone came up a few times. The V and J genes are TRBV5-6 and TRBJ1-3, with D possibly matching TRBD1 (5 bases). Trimming stripped 0 bases from V and 4 bases from J, with 14 bases between. The CDR3 is made up of 16 amino acids. Germline loops: CDR1 SGHDT, CDR2 YYEEEE. DNA for the CDR3: TGTGCCAGCAGCTTGGTTGGGGACTTTACCGGAAACACCATATATTTT. Translating gives CASSLVGDFTGNTIYF.

The J gene is TRBJ1-1, the V gene TRBV6-5; D is unresolved. This CDR3 comprises 16 residues. From germline, CDR1 is MNHEY and CDR2 SVGAGI. Trimming left V 0 bases short and J 5 bases short, with 16 bases between. Here the CDR3 reads CASSYSISGRLTEAFF. CDR3 in DNA: TGTGCCAGCAGTTACTCGATCTCGGGCAGATTGACTGAAGCTTTCTTT.

The chain links TRBV10-3 to TRBJ1-4; 7 bases fit TRBD1. Germline V lookup: CDR1 ENHRY, CDR2 SYGVKD. There are 15 residues in the CDR3. Trimming removed 4 bases from V and 10 bases from J; junction bases left unmatched: 12. The DNA for the CDR3 is TGTGCCATCAGTGCGTTAGACAGGGTCTCGGGAAAACTGTTTTTT. It yields the protein CAISALDRVSGKLFF.

Regarding this clone: A junction boundary mismatches the germline segment, possibly from a read error. This chain connects TRBV3-1 (or the pseudogene TRBV3-2) to TRBJ2-3, with 8 nucleotides matching TRBD2. The germline CDR1 and CDR2 sequences are LGHDT and YNNKEL (reference sequence). This CDR3 is 13 amino acids long. The CDR3: CASSQRLAGGYHF. DNA of the CDR3: TGTGCCAGCAGCCAGAGACTGGCGGGGGGCTATCATTTT.

This rearrangement joins TRBV24-1 to TRBJ2-2, with a tentative D call TRBD1 (5 bases). The CDR3 sequence is 15 residues long. Germline V CDR1 and CDR2: KGHDR, SFDVKD. V was trimmed by 4 bases and J by 5 bases, leaving 13 bases between them. The CDR3 DNA is TGTGCCACCAGTGACCCCAGGGTCCCAACCGGGGAGCTGTTTTTT. Amino acid sequence: CATSDPRVPTGELFF.

The chain couples TRBV4-1 to TRBJ2-2; a possible D gene is TRBD2 (6 bases). The CDR3 is made up of 14 amino acids. The germline gives CDR1 MGHRA, CDR2 YSYEKL. Trimming pared 8 bases from V and 2 bases from J, leaving 12 bases between. The CDR3 here is CASGGITNTGELFF. The CDR3 nucleotides are TGCGCCAGCGGGGGGATCACTAACACCGGGGAGCTGTTTTTT.

J is TRBJ1-1 and V is TRBV6-5, with D possibly TRBD1 on 5 matching bases. There are 15 residues in the CDR3. Between the trimmed V and J ends, which lost 3 bases and 4 bases, there was a span of 15 bases. CDR1 and CDR2 (germline): MNHEY, SVGAGI. The CDR3 sequence is CASSYRHRRGTEAFF. CDR3 coding DNA: TGTGCCAGCAGTTATCGACACAGAAGGGGCACTGAAGCTTTCTTT.